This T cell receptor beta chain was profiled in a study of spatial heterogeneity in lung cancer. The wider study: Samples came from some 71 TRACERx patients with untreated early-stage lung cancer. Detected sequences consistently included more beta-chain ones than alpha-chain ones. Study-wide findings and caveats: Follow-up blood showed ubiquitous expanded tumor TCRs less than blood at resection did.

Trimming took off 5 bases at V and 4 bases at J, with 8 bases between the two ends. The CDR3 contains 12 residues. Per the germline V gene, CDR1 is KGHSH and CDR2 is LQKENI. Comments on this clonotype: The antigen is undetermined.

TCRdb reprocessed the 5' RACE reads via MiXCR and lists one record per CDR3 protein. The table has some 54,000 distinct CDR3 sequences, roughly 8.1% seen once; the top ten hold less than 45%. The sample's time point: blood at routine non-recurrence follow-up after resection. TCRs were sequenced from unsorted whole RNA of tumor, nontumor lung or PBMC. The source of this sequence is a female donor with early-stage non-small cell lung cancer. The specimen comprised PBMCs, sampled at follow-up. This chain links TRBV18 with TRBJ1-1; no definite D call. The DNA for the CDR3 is TGTGCCAGCTCAGCCGGTCTCACTGAAGCTTTCTTT. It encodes CASSAGLTEAFF.